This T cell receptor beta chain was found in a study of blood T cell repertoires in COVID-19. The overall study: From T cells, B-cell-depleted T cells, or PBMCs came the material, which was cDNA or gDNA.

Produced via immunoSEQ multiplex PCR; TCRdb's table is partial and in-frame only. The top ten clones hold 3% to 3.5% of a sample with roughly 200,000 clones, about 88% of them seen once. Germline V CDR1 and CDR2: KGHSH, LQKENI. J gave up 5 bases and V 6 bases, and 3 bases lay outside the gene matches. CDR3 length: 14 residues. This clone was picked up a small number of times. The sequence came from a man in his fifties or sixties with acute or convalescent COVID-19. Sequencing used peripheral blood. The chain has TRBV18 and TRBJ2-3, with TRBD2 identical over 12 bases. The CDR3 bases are TGTGCCAGCTCCGAGACTAGCGGGGGAGATACGCAGTATTTT. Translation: CASSETSGGDTQYF.